The clone carrying this TCR beta chain was observed many times. Time point described: after trial treatment. The treatment denotes: LDRT plus nivolumab, ipilimumab, low-dose cyclophosphamide and aspirin (RACIN trial). This specimen comes from a study of low-dose radiotherapy and immunotherapy resistance in tumors. Priming of first-strand cDNA relied on TRAV- and TRBV-specific primers (covering alpha and beta chains). TCRs were put through 20 to 25 PCR cycles of amplification with Phusion. A constant-region primer and the V-primer adapter served as the primer pair. In TCRdb, the reads were re-called with MiXCR into one record per CDR3 protein. The data show around 80,000 distinct CDR3 sequences, about 17% seen once. V lost 3 bases and J lost 4; bases outside the gene matches: 9. The CDR3 runs to 16 residues.

This specimen was PBMCs, taken after low-dose radiotherapy plus immunotherapy. The rearrangement joins TRBV12-3 or TRBV12-4 to TRBJ1-5, with 7 bases matching TRBD1. The receptor was isolated from a male donor with prostate cancer. The CDR3, as DNA: TGTGCCAGCAGTTTGCCACAGGGGTTAGGGAATCAGCCCCAGCATTTT. Translated, it gives CASSLPQGLGNQPQHF.